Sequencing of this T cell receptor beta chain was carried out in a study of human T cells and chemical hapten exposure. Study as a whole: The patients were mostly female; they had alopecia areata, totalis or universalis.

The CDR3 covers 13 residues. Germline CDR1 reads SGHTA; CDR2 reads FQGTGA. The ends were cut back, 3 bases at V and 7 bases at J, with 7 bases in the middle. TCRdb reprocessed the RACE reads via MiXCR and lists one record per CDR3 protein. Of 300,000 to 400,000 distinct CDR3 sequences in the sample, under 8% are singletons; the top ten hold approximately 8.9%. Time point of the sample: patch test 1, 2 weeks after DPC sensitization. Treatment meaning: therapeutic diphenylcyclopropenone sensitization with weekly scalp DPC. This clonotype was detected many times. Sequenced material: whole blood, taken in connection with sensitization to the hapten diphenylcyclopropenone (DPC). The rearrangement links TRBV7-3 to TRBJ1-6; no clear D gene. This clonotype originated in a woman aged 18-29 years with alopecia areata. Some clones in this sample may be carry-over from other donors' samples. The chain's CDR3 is CASSFATNSPLHF. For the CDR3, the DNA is TGTGCCAGCAGCTTCGCGACCAATTCACCCCTCCACTTT.